This T cell receptor (beta chain) was identified in a study of identical twins. This clonotype was recorded a few times. The antigen is not known. TCRdb analysed the 5' RACE reads with MiXCR anew, one entry per CDR3 protein. Among approximately 500,000 distinct CDR3 sequences listed, approximately 14% were seen once. This CDR3 spans 12 amino acids. V shed 3 bases and J shed 8 bases, with 10 bases lying between them. CDR1 LGHDT and CDR2 YNNKEL come from the germline V gene (reference sequence). All donors comprised healthy Caucasians. Study observations and caveats: The models gave estimates that fell short of the out-of-frame TCR alpha sharing seen in monozygotic twins. Researchers reported excess low generation probability among twin-shared out-of-frame alpha sequences.

These same records also appear under a second study, on yellow fever vaccine responses in identical twins. That investigation notes: Twins showed a vaccine T cell response that reportedly seemed partly convergent, partly personalized.

The chain employs TRBV3-1 and TRBJ1-2; D ambiguous. The clonotype comes from a woman under 30 in good health. Sequencing used CD4+ T cells sorted from blood. The CDR3 loop reads CASSHQLGGYTF. CDR3 DNA sequence: TGTGCCAGCAGCCATCAACTGGGCGGCTACACCTTC.